This TCR beta chain was observed in a study of vaccination and CD4 T cells after COVID-19. The treatment was: approximately 9-day PBMC culture with coronavirus spike peptide pools or control peptides (ViraFEST assay). Sequencing of DNA taken from cultured CD4+ T cells relied on the Oncomine TCR Beta short-read assay. Each CDR3 protein gets one entry after TCRdb re-called the PCR reads with MiXCR. The data hold about 10,000 distinct CDR3 sequences, with over 20% observed a single time. On this clonotype: Its antigen is undetermined.

The material was CD4+ T cells from blood, cultured in vitro, obtained before SARS-CoV-2 vaccination. This TCR derives from a human donor who received a COVID-19 vaccine.

The CDR3 reads CASSYFTGTYEQYF. The CDR3 nucleotides read TGTGCCAGCAGCTACTTCACAGGGACCTACGAGCAGTACTTC. This rearrangement joins TRBV11-3 to TRBJ2-7; TRBD1 might be the D (6 bases). This CDR3 contains 14 residues. CDR1 and CDR2 from the germline V gene are SGHNT and YENEEA. V was cut by 4 bases and J by 2 bases, with 12 bases left in between. The whole variable domain, remainder taken from reference TRBV11-3 and TRBJ2-7, is EAGVVQSPRYKIIEKKQPVAFWCNPISGHNTLYWYLQNLGQGPELLIRYENEEAVDDSQLPKDRFSAERLKGVDSTLKIQPAELGDSAVYLCASSYFTGTYEQYFGPGTRLTVT.